Sequencing of this TCR beta chain was carried out in a study of a mutant IDH1 vaccine in newly diagnosed glioma. As for the study in general: Patients were pretreated with radiotherapy, temozolomide, or both, mostly both.

For this clone: Its antigen is still unknown.

Produced via immunoSEQ multiplex PCR; TCRdb's table is partial and in-frame only. The sample lists tens of thousands of clones, 81% occurring once. Stated time point: week 35, safety follow-up. Each dose delivered 300 ug of mutant IDH1 20-mer peptide subcutaneously with imiquimod. This clonotype originated in a woman between 40 and 55 years old with glioma. Some clones in this sample may be carry-over from other donors' samples. The source material was PBMCs, sampled from a glioma patient whose treatment included an IDH1 peptide vaccine.

CDR3 loop: CASSLLGLEKAFF. The CDR3 DNA sequence: TGTGCCAGCAGTTTATTGGGGTTGGAAAAAGCTTTCTTT. The chain links TRBV28 to TRBJ1-1; no definite D call. V dropped 1 base and J dropped 9 bases, with 12 bases sitting between them. The CDR3 contains 13 residues. Germline CDR1 MDHEN, CDR2 SYDVKM.